These T cell receptor beta chains were read from a single sample in a study of cytomegalovirus exposure and HLA in healthy donors. Only in-frame clones appear in the TCRdb table, and some are missing; sequencing was by immunoSEQ multiplex PCR. The table records some 180,000 clones, more than 75% of them present only once. Sequenced sample: PBMCs. These TCRs come from a woman younger than 45 in good health and CMV-seropositive. Both conserved end residues are part of each CDR3. D genes are given only for firm matches. Size values are once, few and many counts, or a class for expanded clones, and some rows have none.

J: TRBJ2-7; V: TRBV27; D: TRBD1; size: few; DNA: TGTGCCAGCAGCCTTTCCACGGGACAGGGCTACGAGCAGTACTTC; CDR3: CASSLSTGQGYEQYF
J: TRBJ1-2; V: TRBV6-5; D: TRBD1; size: -; DNA: TGTGCCAGCAGCCGGGACAGGGACTATGGCTACACCTTC; CDR3: CASSRDRDYGYTF
J: TRBJ2-7; V: TRBV5-4; D: TRBD1; size: -; DNA: TGTGCCAGCAGCGTCGACAGGGTCTACGAGCAGTACTTC; CDR3: CASSVDRVYEQYF
J: TRBJ2-4; V: TRBV28; D: TRBD1; size: -; DNA: TGTGCCAGCAGTTTGGGGACAGGGATCGGATTCTGGGGCAAAAACATTCAGTACTTC; CDR3: CASSLGTGIGFWGKNIQYF
J: TRBJ2-5; V: TRBV6-1; D: -; size: -; DNA: TGTGCCTCAGGATTGTGGAGGTCCGAGACCCAGTACTTC; CDR3: CASGLWRSETQYF
J: TRBJ2-7; V: TRBV29-1; D: TRBD1; size: -; DNA: TGCAGCGTTTTACCGGGACAGGGTTACGAGCAGTACTTC; CDR3: CSVLPGQGYEQYF
J: TRBJ1-4; V: TRBV21-1; D: -; size: -; DNA: TGTGCCAGCAGCAAAGGGACACCTCCCTACGGGAAACTGTTTTTT; CDR3: CASSKGTPPYGKLFF
J: TRBJ2-3; V: TRBV7-3; D: TRBD2; size: -; DNA: TGTGCCAGCTCCCCCGGGAGGAGCACAGATACGCAGTATTTT; CDR3: CASSPGRSTDTQYF
J: TRBJ1-1; V: TRBV5-1; D: TRBD1; size: -; DNA: TGCGCCAGCAGCTTGGGGACAGGGCTGAACACTGAAGCTTTCTTT; CDR3: CASSLGTGLNTEAFF
J: TRBJ2-1; V: TRBV19; D: -; size: -; DNA: TGTGCCAGTACCCCACTGCAGGGGCAAGGGGTCAATGAGCAGTTCTTC; CDR3: CASTPLQGQGVNEQFF
J: TRBJ1-6; V: TRBV6-5; D: TRBD1; size: -; DNA: TGTGCCAGCAACAGGGGTAATTCACCCCTCCACTTT; CDR3: CASNRGNSPLHF
J: TRBJ2-7; V: TRBV5-5; D: TRBD1; size: -; DNA: TGTGCCAGCAGCCCCGGACAGGGAAGAAGCGAGCAGTACTTC; CDR3: CASSPGQGRSEQYF
J: TRBJ1-2; V: TRBV28; D: TRBD1; size: -; DNA: TGTGCCAGCAGTTTCAGGGGGTGGGGGGGCTACACCTTC; CDR3: CASSFRGWGGYTF
J: TRBJ1-6; V: TRBV7-2; D: -; size: few; DNA: TGTGCCAGCAGCTTAGGCGGAGGGATGGATTCACCCCTCCACTTT; CDR3: CASSLGGGMDSPLHF
J: TRBJ2-1; V: TRBV7-8; D: TRBD2; size: -; DNA: TGTGCCAGCAGCCCGACGACTAGCGGGGGACTCGGTGAGCAGTTCTTC; CDR3: CASSPTTSGGLGEQFF
J: TRBJ2-7; V: TRBV5-4; D: TRBD2; size: once; DNA: TGTGCCAGCAGCTTTAGCGGGGGGGACTACGAGCAGTACTTC; CDR3: CASSFSGGDYEQYF
J: TRBJ2-1; V: TRBV19; D: TRBD2; size: -; DNA: TGTGCCAGTAGTAGGACTAGCGGGGGGGCTGTTGAGCAGTTCTTC; CDR3: CASSRTSGGAVEQFF
J: TRBJ2-3; V: TRBV6-5; D: -; size: -; DNA: TGTGCCAGCACTCCCCAGGGGCGAGATACGCAGTATTTT; CDR3: CASTPQGRDTQYF